This entry describes one T cell receptor beta chain. Antigen unknown. A far more abundant clone sits one base away, making this likely a read error. This CDR3 has 13 amino acids. Germline V CDR1 and CDR2: SGHTA, FQGTGA. Through a sample-barcoded 5' primer and a J-beta primer mix, a second PCR was run for roughly 6 to 12 cycles. From the 5' RACE reads, TCRdb called clonotypes with MiXCR, one entry per CDR3 protein. Of 650,000 to 800,000 distinct CDR3 sequences in the sample, approximately 52% were seen once. The data were taken from a study of blood T cells in healthy people across ages. Overall study findings and caveats: Age advanced and TCR beta diversity per million T cells fell, roughly linearly. It was not possible, with unsorted PBMCs, to conclusively compare naive and antigen-experienced cells. There were more naive CD4+ cells and higher diversity in long-lived donors than in aged donors.

The J gene is TRBJ2-1, the V gene TRBV7-3; possible D gene TRBD2, 6 bases. What was sequenced was blood. The receptor comes from a woman aged 80 or over in good health. CDR3 nucleotides: TGTGCCAGCAGCCCGGGACTCTACGATGAGCAGTTCTTC. Translated, it gives CASSPGLYDEQFF.